The sequence of this T cell receptor beta chain was determined in a study of shared clonotypes between healthy human individuals. The germline gives CDR1 SEHNR, CDR2 FQNEAQ (reference sequence). The CDR3 runs to 14 residues. Trimming left V 5 bases short and J 3 bases short, with 14 bases between. Regarding the study as a whole: Unshared clonotypes carried lower generation probabilities than those common to all four donors.

Authors' methods: There were no quality scores in the junction-only immunoSEQ sequences, so filtering differed. Measured with immunoSEQ multiplex PCR; TCRdb has only the in-frame clones, and not every one. D and trimming come from the DNA, and the V and J calls and clone size come from that table. The sample has more than 2,000,000 clones, more than 85% seen once. With respect to this clone: The antigen remains undetermined. This specimen includes other DNA sequences encoding the same CDR3.

V is TRBV7-9 and J is TRBJ2-7; a weak D match, TRBD1 (7 bases). Sequenced input: naive CD4+ T cells from PBMCs. Subset specified: CD45RA+ positively selected. The source of this sequence is a man younger than 35 in good health. Some clones in this sample may be carry-over from other donors' samples. The CDR3 region has the DNA TGTGCCAGCAGCCCCCGACAGGGAGGCTACGAGCAGTACTTC. Protein product: CASSPRQGGYEQYF.